This entry lists 18 T cell receptor beta chains sequenced from one sample in a study of vaccination and CD4 T cells after COVID-19. The Oncomine TCR Beta short-read assay was what sequenced the DNA obtained from cultured CD4+ T cells. TCRdb reprocessed the PCR reads via MiXCR and lists one record per CDR3 protein. The sample has some 15,000 distinct CDR3 sequences, around 73% seen once. Treatment here: approximately nine-day PBMC culture with coronavirus spike peptide pools or control peptides (ViraFEST assay). No antigen has been identified for these receptors. Specimen: CD4+ T cells from blood, cultured in vitro. All receptors come from a human donor who had recovered from COVID-19.

CDR3 sequence (DNA): TGCAGCGCCCTCTGGGCACCCCTCGGGTACGAGCAGTACTTC. Residues: CSALWAPLGYEQYF. This chain joins TRBV29-1 and TRBJ2-7; D is undetermined. The CDR3 totals 14 residues. Trimming took off 7 bases at V and 4 bases at J, with 20 bases between the two ends. Germline V lookup: CDR1 SQVTM, CDR2 ANQGSEA.

The genes are TRBV18 and TRBJ2-7, with 8 nucleotides matching TRBD2. This CDR3 region has 15 residues. With V trimmed by 0 bases and J by 6 bases, 7 bases remained unmatched. Germline values: CDR1 KGHSH, CDR2 LQKENI. This CDR3 reads CASSPPSASGREQYF. The CDR3 DNA is TGTGCCAGCTCACCACCTTCAGCTAGCGGGCGCGAGCAGTACTTC.

This sequence joins TRBV6-5 and TRBJ1-6, with TRBD1 identical over 7 bases. V lost 3 bases and J lost 6; bases outside the gene matches: 2. Germline values: CDR1 MNHEY, CDR2 SVGAGI. The CDR3 consists of 14 residues. The CDR3 spells CASSYDRVNSPLHF. CDR3 DNA: TGTGCCAGCAGTTATGACAGGGTTAATTCACCCCTCCACTTT.

Only one count was recorded for this clonotype. The genes are TRBV24-1 and TRBJ2-2; D unclear. V was clipped by 7 bases and J by 5 bases, with 13 bases between them. Germline loops: CDR1 KGHDR, CDR2 SFDVKD. The CDR3 has 14 amino acids. The CDR3 loop reads CATSRKQRTGELFF. CDR3 sequence (DNA): TGTGCCACCAGCCGGAAGCAGAGGACCGGGGAGCTGTTTTTT.

The rearrangement links TRBV20-1 to TRBJ1-1; D may be TRBD1 (6 bases). Germline V CDR1 and CDR2: DFQATT, SNEGSKA (reference sequence). V was shortened by 2 bases and J by 5 bases, with 18 bases between the two germline ends. The CDR3 spans 15 residues. CDR3 residues: CSARSSGAAWTEAFF. In DNA, the CDR3 is TGCAGTGCTAGATCCTCAGGGGCCGCTTGGACTGAAGCTTTCTTT.

This clonotype has only one observation. J is TRBJ1-2 and V is TRBV11-2; no clear D. The CDR3 contains 17 residues. Germline assignment: CDR1 SGHAT and CDR2 FQNNGV. The V gene lost 4 bases and the J gene lost 0 bases, with 18 bases spanning the gap. The CDR3, as DNA: TGTGCCAGCAGCTCCGTGGCATCCGGGATCCCTAACTATGGCTACACCTTC. Translation: CASSSVASGIPNYGYTF.

V gene TRBV28 combines with J gene TRBJ2-3, with TRBD2 matching 11 bases. The CDR3 spans 14 residues. The junction had 4 bases not matched to a gene; V was cut back by 5 bases and J by 6 bases. CDR1 is MDHEN, CDR2 SYDVKM, per germline. The CDR3 DNA follows: TGTGCCAGCAGTCCAAGGACTAGCGGGGATACGCAGTATTTT. Amino acids: CASSPRTSGDTQYF.

This clonotype is large in the sample. V usage is TRBV7-2 and J usage is TRBJ1-2; no clear D. V was trimmed by 3 bases and J by 5 bases, leaving 4 bases between them. Per germline, CDR1 SGHTA and CDR2 FQGNSA. CDR3 length equals 11 residues. CDR3 DNA: TGTGCCAGCAGCTTTAGGTATGGCTACACCTTC. This gives the protein CASSFRYGYTF.

This clonotype has just one count. The chain carries TRBV7-8 and TRBJ2-7; D possibly corresponds to TRBD1 (5 bases). The V gene lost 5 bases and the J gene lost 0 bases, with 14 bases spanning the gap. The germline V gene encodes CDR1 SGHVS and CDR2 FQNEAQ. CDR3 length: 15 amino acids. CDR3 bases: TGTGCCAGCAGCCGGCTTAGGCAGGGCTCCTACGAGCAGTACTTC. The encoded protein is CASSRLRQGSYEQYF. Looking up the rest from reference TRBV7-8 and TRBJ2-7 gives the full variable domain: GAGVSQSPRYKVAKRGQDVALRCDPISGHVSLFWYQQALGQGPEFLTYFQNEAQLDKSGLPSDRFFAERPEGSVSTLKIQRTQQEDSAVYLCASSRLRQGSYEQYFGPGTRLTVT.

The rearrangement links TRBV20-1 to TRBJ2-7; 12 bases align to TRBD2. The CDR3 loop spans 14 amino acids. In germline, CDR1 is DFQATT, CDR2 SNEGSKA (reference sequence). V trimming: 6 bases; J trimming: 5 bases; junction bases outside the gene matches: 8. CDR3 in amino acids: CSAARLAGVNEQYF. CDR3 in DNA: TGCAGTGCCGCCAGACTAGCGGGAGTAAACGAGCAGTACTTC.

This clonotype was counted a few times. The chain recombines TRBV7-8 with TRBJ2-2, with D perhaps given as TRBD1 or TRBD2 (5 bases each). V dropped 5 bases and J dropped 2 bases, with 9 bases sitting between them. The CDR3 totals 14 residues. Looked up from germline, CDR1 is SGHVS and CDR2 is FQNEAQ. In DNA form, the CDR3 reads TGTGCCAGCAGCCCCCGGGACAACACCGGGGAGCTGTTTTTT. Translating gives CASSPRDNTGELFF.

The chain is built from TRBV4-3 and TRBJ1-2, with TRBD1 matching 9 bases. The CDR3 has 16 amino acids. Germline CDR1 and CDR2: LGHNA and YSLEER. J was trimmed by 4 bases and V by 2 bases; bases with no gene match: 8. This CDR3 is CASSQYTGTGSYGYTF. In DNA form, the CDR3 reads TGCGCCAGCAGCCAATATACCGGGACAGGGTCCTATGGCTACACCTTC.

The rearrangement uses TRBV27 and TRBJ1-6, with 7 positions matching TRBD1. Trimming took 5 bases from V and 11 from J; bases not matched to a gene: 12. CDR3 length equals 15 residues. Per germline, CDR1 MNHEY and CDR2 SMNVEV (reference sequence). CDR3 amino acids: CASSQYTGAEAPLHF. The CDR3 DNA sequence: TGTGCCAGCAGTCAATACACAGGGGCGGAGGCACCCCTCCACTTT.

The J gene is TRBJ2-7, the V gene TRBV27; no clear D gene. In germline, CDR1 is MNHEY, CDR2 SMNVEV (reference sequence). V lost 2 bases, J lost 7 bases, and 15 bases lay in between. This CDR3 is built from 14 residues. As DNA, the CDR3 is TGTGCCAGCAGTTTAGGGCGACAACCGAGGGAGCAGTACTTC. It specifies CASSLGRQPREQYF.

This clonotype was seen a few times. The rearrangement joins TRBV30 to TRBJ1-2; perhaps TRBD1 as D (5 bases). The CDR3 totals 14 residues. V lost 1 base to trimming and J lost 2 bases, with 11 bases between them. Germline V CDR1 and CDR2: GTSNPN, SVGIG (reference sequence). The CDR3 coding sequence is TGTGCCTGGAGTGATCTAGGGGTGAACTATGGCTACACCTTC. It yields the protein CAWSDLGVNYGYTF.

The chain couples TRBV24-1 to TRBJ2-5; 14 bases fit TRBD2. Per the germline V gene, CDR1 is KGHDR and CDR2 is SFDVKD. The CDR3 is made up of 19 amino acids. The trim removed 3 bases at V and 5 bases at J, leaving 13 bases unmatched. CDR3 nucleotide sequence: TGTGCCACCAGTGATAAGGGGAGGACTAGCGGGGGGAAGGTGGAGACCCAGTACTTC. It specifies CATSDKGRTSGGKVETQYF.

This clonotype was detected only once. The chain has TRBV27 and TRBJ1-5; D uncertain. The length of the CDR3 is 13 residues. Germline CDR1 reads MNHEY; CDR2 reads SMNVEV (reference sequence). The V end was cut by 3 bases, the J end by 2 bases, with 5 bases between. CDR3 DNA: TGTGCCAGCAGTTTCCTTGGCAATCAGCCCCAGCATTTT. Its protein product is CASSFLGNQPQHF.

The rearrangement uses TRBV7-9 and TRBJ1-6; D is uncertain. Germline V gene data show CDR1 as SEHNR and CDR2 as FQNEAQ (reference sequence). The CDR3 is 14 amino acids. V was cut by 3 bases and J by 10 bases, with 13 bases left in between. The CDR3 reads CASSLINPTSPLHF. The CDR3 bases are TGTGCCAGCAGCTTGATAAATCCAACCTCACCCCTCCACTTT.